The next 29 T cell receptor beta chains were all read from a single sample in a study of blood T cell repertoires in COVID-19. The protocol was immunoSEQ multiplex PCR, while the TCRdb copy is restricted to in-frame clones and leaves out a portion. The sample contains around 20,000 clones, roughly 91% of which appear only once. Sequencing was done on a sample of peripheral blood. The receptors shown here come from a human donor in a cohort sampled during active COVID-19.

J is TRBJ2-7 and V is TRBV5-1; D perhaps matches TRBD2 (6 bases). Trimming took off 0 bases at V and 3 bases at J, with 13 bases between the two ends. CDR1 and CDR2 from the germline V gene are SGHRS and YFSETQ. The CDR3 length is 15 residues. The CDR3 region has the DNA TGCGCCAGCAGCTTGGCCGGGGGAGTTCACTACGAGCAGTACTTC. Translation gives CASSLAGGVHYEQYF. Complete variable domain (other parts from reference TRBV5-1 and TRBJ2-7): KAGVTQTPRYLIKTRGQQVTLSCSPISGHRSVSWYQQTPGQGLQFLFEYFSETQRNKGNFPGRFSGRQFSNSRSEMNVSTLELGDSALYLCASSLAGGVHYEQYFGPGTRLTVT.

The rearrangement joins TRBV2 to TRBJ2-7, with unresolved D. CDR3 size: 11 residues. In germline, CDR1 is SNHLY, CDR2 FYNNEI. The V end lost 4 bases, the J end lost 3 bases, and 4 bases lay between the germline ends. For the CDR3, the DNA is TGTGCCAGCAGTGGACACTACGAGCAGTACTTC. Encoded protein: CASSGHYEQYF.

J is TRBJ1-6 and V is TRBV10-3; 7 positions agree with TRBD1. The CDR3 runs to 15 residues. In germline, CDR1 is ENHRY, CDR2 SYGVKD. V lost 0 bases, J lost 13 bases, and 9 bases stayed unmatched. CDR3 nucleotide sequence: TGTGCCATCAGTGAGTCAGACAGGGAAGGTATGCCCCTCCACTTT. The encoded protein is CAISESDREGMPLHF.

The chain couples TRBV7-9 to TRBJ2-7; D gene unclear. The CDR3 is made up of 13 amino acids. Germline CDR1 and CDR2: SEHNR and FQNEAQ (reference sequence). V lost 0 bases and J 3 bases, leaving 6 bases between the germline ends. The CDR3 loop reads CASSLASNYEQYF. The CDR3 nucleotides read TGTGCCAGCAGCTTAGCATCCAACTACGAGCAGTACTTC.

The chain is built from TRBV19 and TRBJ1-6; TRBD1 matches 8 bases. Trimming cost V 5 bases and J 6 bases; bases outside gene matches: 9. The CDR3 length is 16 residues. The V gene's germline CDR1 is LNHDA and CDR2 SQIVND (reference sequence). The chain's CDR3 is CASSRGQAGFNSPLHF. The CDR3 nucleotides are TGTGCCAGTAGTCGGGGACAGGCCGGCTTTAATTCACCCCTCCACTTT.

This rearrangement joins TRBV25-1 to TRBJ1-1; a possible D gene is TRBD1 (6 bases). V lost 4 bases and J 3 bases, leaving 15 bases between the germline ends. The germline V gene encodes CDR1 MGHDK and CDR2 SYGVNS. The CDR3 is 15 amino acids. The CDR3 DNA reads TGTGCCAGCAGTGCCTCTACAGGGAAGCACACTGAAGCTTTCTTT. Protein product: CASSASTGKHTEAFF.

The J gene is TRBJ2-2, the V gene TRBV25-1, with 7 bases identical to TRBD1. Germline assignment: CDR1 MGHDK and CDR2 SYGVNS. J was trimmed by 4 bases and V by 5 bases; bases with no gene match: 4. CDR3 length: 14 residues. The CDR3 DNA follows: TGTGCCAGCAGTAAGCCAGGGGGCACCGGGGAGCTGTTTTTT. It specifies CASSKPGGTGELFF.

CDR3 residues: CASSLSPGGLYEQYF. The CDR3 DNA follows: TGTGCCAGCAGCTTAAGTCCCGGGGGGCTCTACGAGCAGTACTTC. The chain uses TRBV7-3 and TRBJ2-7; perhaps TRBD2 as D (7 bases). This CDR3 has 15 amino acids. V dropped 1 base and J dropped 3 bases, with 13 bases sitting between them. The V gene's germline CDR1 is SGHTA and CDR2 FQGTGA.

This chain joins TRBV24-1 and TRBJ1-5; D possibly corresponds to TRBD1 (5 bases). Trimming took off 1 base at V and 3 bases at J, with 12 bases between the two ends. Germline V gives CDR1 KGHDR, CDR2 SFDVKD. There are 16 residues in the CDR3. The CDR3 DNA reads TGTGCCACCAGTGATTTCTTGACAGTTTACAATCAGCCCCAGCATTTT. Translation gives CATSDFLTVYNQPQHF.

The chain is built from TRBV15 and TRBJ1-1; 8 bases line up with TRBD1. This CDR3 comprises 13 residues. With 3 bases clipped from V and 6 bases from J, the junction kept 3 bases outside the gene matches. Germline V gene lookup returns CDR1 LNHNV and CDR2 YYDKDF (reference sequence). The CDR3 nucleotides read TGTGCCACCAGCAGGACAGGGGAGGCTGAAGCTTTCTTT. Translation gives CATSRTGEAEAFF. The entire variable domain, with the rest obtained from reference TRBV15 and TRBJ1-1, is as follows: DAMVIQNPRYQVTQFGKPVTLSCSQTLNHNVMYWYQQKSSQAPKLLFHYYDKDFNNEADTPDNFQSRRPNTSFCFLDIRSPGLGDTAMYLCATSRTGEAEAFFGQGTRLTVV.

The gene calls are TRBV30 and TRBJ1-4; 9 bases map to TRBD1. V lost 1 base, J lost 1 base, and 1 base stayed unmatched. There are 15 residues in the CDR3. CDR1 and CDR2 from the germline V gene are GTSNPN and SVGIG (reference sequence). The CDR3 is CAWSADRGTNEKLFF. Written as DNA, the CDR3 is TGTGCCTGGAGTGCGGACAGGGGAACTAATGAAAAACTGTTTTTT.

The J gene is TRBJ2-2, the V gene TRBV11-3; 13 nucleotides match TRBD2. V shed 3 bases, J shed 4 bases, and the junction held 8 bases outside the gene matches. The V gene's germline CDR1 is SGHNT and CDR2 YENEEA. The CDR3 has 18 amino acids. This CDR3 is CASSFSLAGGPGTGELFF. The CDR3 nucleotides are TGTGCCAGCAGCTTTTCACTAGCGGGGGGGCCGGGCACCGGGGAGCTGTTTTTT. Full variable domain (remainder filled in from reference TRBV11-3 and TRBJ2-2): EAGVVQSPRYKIIEKKQPVAFWCNPISGHNTLYWYLQNLGQGPELLIRYENEEAVDDSQLPKDRFSAERLKGVDSTLKIQPAELGDSAVYLCASSFSLAGGPGTGELFFGEGSRLTVL.

The V call is TRBV30, the J call TRBJ2-7; unclear D gene. Germline assignment: CDR1 GTSNPN and CDR2 SVGIG (reference sequence). Deletions cut 2 bases from V and 7 bases from J, with 9 bases between. This CDR3 is built from 11 residues. CDR3 DNA: TGTGCCTGGAGTATCGACAAGGAGCAGTACTTC. Its translation: CAWSIDKEQYF.

The V and J genes are TRBV7-2 and TRBJ2-7; weak D call: TRBD1 (5 bases). Per germline, CDR1 SGHTA and CDR2 FQGNSA. V shed 2 bases and J shed 5 bases, with 13 bases lying between them. The CDR3 length is 14 residues. The CDR3, as DNA: TGTGCCAGCAGCTTAATCAGGGCGGCTAACGAGCAGTACTTC. It specifies CASSLIRAANEQYF.

V and J are TRBV7-2 and TRBJ2-3; TRBD1 matches at 9 bases. From germline, CDR1 is SGHTA and CDR2 FQGNSA. The CDR3 loop spans 15 amino acids. J was trimmed by 3 bases and V by 5 bases; bases with no gene match: 6. The CDR3 DNA reads TGTGCCAGCAGCGACCGGGACAGGGCGACAGATACGCAGTATTTT. Translation: CASSDRDRATDTQYF. The full variable domain, with the rest looked up from reference TRBV7-2 and TRBJ2-3, is GAGVSQSPSNKVTEKGKDVELRCDPISGHTALYWYRQSLGQGLEFLIYFQGNSAPDKSGLPSDRFSAERTGGSVSTLTIQRTQQEDSAVYLCASSDRDRATDTQYFGPGTRLTVL.

The V and J genes are TRBV7-2 and TRBJ1-1; tentatively, D is TRBD1 (5 bases). The CDR3 sequence is 14 residues long. Trimming stripped 1 base from V and 4 bases from J, with 10 bases between. Germline V gives CDR1 SGHTA, CDR2 FQGNSA. The CDR3 nucleotides read TGTGCCAGCAGCTTAGATGGGGGGGGCACTGAAGCTTTCTTT. Translating it yields CASSLDGGGTEAFF. Based on the CDR3 plus reference TRBV7-2 and TRBJ1-1, the full variable domain is GAGVSQSPSNKVTEKGKDVELRCDPISGHTALYWYRQSLGQGLEFLIYFQGNSAPDKSGLPSDRFSAERTGGSVSTLTIQRTQQEDSAVYLCASSLDGGGTEAFFGQGTRLTVV.

The chain uses TRBV3-1 (or the pseudogene TRBV3-2) and TRBJ1-2, with TRBD1 as a possible D gene (6 bases). The CDR3 contains 16 residues. Deletions cut 0 bases from V and 2 bases from J, with 13 bases between. Germline CDR1 is LGHDT and CDR2 is YNNKEL (reference sequence). CDR3 DNA sequence: TGTGCCAGCAGCCAAGAGCGGACAGCAATAAACTATGGCTACACCTTC. The encoded protein is CASSQERTAINYGYTF.

V gene TRBV18 combines with J gene TRBJ1-5; D call uncertain. CDR3 length equals 15 residues. V lost 8 bases to trimming and J lost 0 bases, with 14 bases between them. In germline, CDR1 is KGHSH, CDR2 LQKENI. The DNA for the CDR3 is TGTGCCAGCCAGATGACTGGGAGTAGCAATCAGCCCCAGCATTTT. It yields the protein CASQMTGSSNQPQHF.

This chain uses TRBV6-4 with TRBJ1-6, with TRBD1 identical over 7 bases. The CDR3 spans 15 residues. Germline CDR1 and CDR2: MRHNA and SNTAGT. The J segment lost 6 bases and the V segment lost 8 bases, leaving 10 bases of the junction unmatched. In nucleotides, the CDR3 is TGTGCCAGCGGGAAGGACAGGTATGGTAATTCACCCCTCCACTTT. Protein sequence: CASGKDRYGNSPLHF.

The rearrangement links TRBV7-9 to TRBJ1-2; 8 positions match TRBD1. Looked up from germline, CDR1 is SEHNR and CDR2 is FQNEAQ (reference sequence). J lost 2 bases, V lost 4 bases, and 9 bases had no gene match. The CDR3 is 16 amino acids. CDR3 sequence: CASSYGQGSQNYGYTF. The CDR3 region has the DNA TGTGCCAGCAGCTACGGACAGGGATCGCAGAACTATGGCTACACCTTC.

This rearrangement joins TRBV5-8 to TRBJ2-7; perhaps TRBD1 as D (5 bases). Trimming took 7 bases from V and 3 from J, leaving 14 bases between them. The CDR3 totals 13 residues. Germline loops: CDR1 SGHTS, CDR2 YDEGEE. CDR3 protein: CASGRTPSYEQYF. CDR3 DNA sequence: TGTGCCAGCGGGCGGACACCAAGCTACGAGCAGTACTTC.

The chain combines TRBV30 with TRBJ1-4; D remains unclear. Germline V gene lookup returns CDR1 GTSNPN and CDR2 SVGIG (reference sequence). This CDR3 comprises 12 residues. Trimming removed 0 bases at V and 8 bases at J, with 7 bases between. The CDR3 nucleotides are TGTGCCTGGAGTGTACTAATGGAAAAACTGTTTTTT. This encodes CAWSVLMEKLFF. The full variable domain, its missing parts supplied by reference TRBV30 and TRBJ1-4, is SQTIHQWPATLVQPVGSPLSLECTVEGTSNPNLYWYRQAAGRGLQLLFYSVGIGQISSEVPQNLSASRPQDRQFILSSKKLLLSDSGFYLCAWSVLMEKLFFGSGTQLSVL.

This clone was recorded once. CDR3 sequence: CAWSPNQGPQYF. CDR3 DNA sequence: TGTGCCTGGAGCCCCAACCAGGGGCCGCAGTACTTC. The chain uses TRBV30 and TRBJ2-7; perhaps TRBD1 as D (6 bases). CDR1 is GTSNPN, CDR2 SVGIG, per germline (reference sequence). This CDR3 is 12 amino acids long. V was cut by 3 bases and J by 9 bases, with 15 bases left in between.

The chain is built from TRBV7-2 and TRBJ2-5, with 8 nucleotides matching TRBD1. V lost 5 bases to trimming and J lost 5 bases; unmatched junction nucleotides: 10. CDR3 length: 15 amino acids. Looked up from germline, CDR1 is SGHTA and CDR2 is FQGNSA. The chain's CDR3 is CASSPTGGSGETQYF. The CDR3 DNA reads TGTGCCAGCAGCCCAACAGGGGGATCGGGTGAGACCCAGTACTTC.

The genes are TRBV20-1 and TRBJ2-7; tentatively, D is TRBD1 (5 bases). This CDR3 region has 13 residues. Germline V CDR1 and CDR2: DFQATT, SNEGSKA (reference sequence). V gave up 3 bases and J gave up 2 bases, with 11 bases separating them. CDR3 residues: CSASFPGTYEQYF. Here the CDR3 DNA reads TGCAGTGCTAGTTTCCCAGGGACCTACGAGCAGTACTTC.

The chain is built from TRBV7-2 and TRBJ2-7, with 9 bases identical to TRBD1. Germline V lookup: CDR1 SGHTA, CDR2 FQGNSA. J lost 4 bases, V lost 3 bases, and 4 bases had no gene match. The CDR3 is made up of 14 amino acids. The chain's CDR3 is CASSFDRGAYEQYF. The CDR3 DNA reads as TGTGCCAGCAGCTTTGACAGGGGGGCATACGAGCAGTACTTC.

This clone came up once. The V and J genes are TRBV19 and TRBJ1-2; TRBD1 is a possible D gene (6 bases). The CDR3 length is 15 residues. CDR1 and CDR2 from the germline V gene are LNHDA and SQIVND (reference sequence). The ends were cut back, 0 bases at V and 4 bases at J, with 12 bases in the middle. The CDR3, as DNA: TGTGCCAGTAGTATAGATCAGGGGAACTTCTATGGCTACACCTTC. As protein: CASSIDQGNFYGYTF.

The chain joins TRBV3-1 (or the pseudogene TRBV3-2) to TRBJ2-7; maybe TRBD1 (7 bases). Trimming took 3 bases from V and 3 from J, leaving 15 bases between them. The CDR3 covers 15 residues. CDR1 is LGHDT, CDR2 YNNKEL, per germline (reference sequence). The CDR3 DNA reads as TGTGCCAGCAGCCATGGTGTCCAGGGGGGCTACGAGCAGTACTTC. Its protein product is CASSHGVQGGYEQYF.

The chain uses TRBV5-1 and TRBJ1-2, with a possible D match to TRBD1 (5 bases). The CDR3 totals 13 residues. The germline V and J ends were trimmed by 4 bases and 5 bases, with 12 bases remaining between them. Per the germline V gene, CDR1 is SGHRS and CDR2 is YFSETQ. CDR3 DNA: TGCGCCAGCAGCGATGACAGTAATTATGGCTACACCTTC. Encoded protein: CASSDDSNYGYTF.